These T cell receptor beta chains were read from a single sample in a study of control samples from healthy donors and cancer patients. The protocol was immunoSEQ multiplex PCR, while the TCRdb copy is restricted to in-frame clones and leaves out a portion. The table lists over 100,000 clones, 92% of them singletons. The source material was blood. The receptors stem from a woman between 50 and 59 years old in good health. The CDR3 runs from the conserved cysteine through the conserved F or W. A D gene is named only where the DNA matches it firmly. Clone size, where shown, is once, few, many, or a class for clones that have expanded.

j_gene: TRBJ1-6; d_gene: -; abundance: -; v_gene: TRBV29-1; CDR3nt: TGCAGCGTCCCCGCCCCATTTGGTAATTCACCCCTCCACTTT; CDR3aa: CSVPAPFGNSPLHF
j_gene: TRBJ1-2; d_gene: -; abundance: -; v_gene: TRBV5-1; CDR3nt: TGCGCCAGCAGCTTCCGGGCCCTAGGAAACTATGGCTACACCTTC; CDR3aa: CASSFRALGNYGYTF
j_gene: TRBJ2-3; d_gene: -; abundance: -; v_gene: TRBV19; CDR3nt: TGTGCCAGTAGTATACTCCGCAATTCCCATCGCACAGATACGCAGTATTTT; CDR3aa: CASSILRNSHRTDTQYF
j_gene: TRBJ2-1; d_gene: -; abundance: -; v_gene: TRBV6-1; CDR3nt: TGTGCCAGCAGTGAAGGCACTTTTAACAATGAGCAGTTCTTC; CDR3aa: CASSEGTFNNEQFF
j_gene: TRBJ2-3; d_gene: -; abundance: -; v_gene: TRBV6-6; CDR3nt: TGTGCCAGCAGTTTAGGACAGACTGAAACAGATACGCAGTATTTT; CDR3aa: CASSLGQTETDTQYF
j_gene: TRBJ1-3; d_gene: -; abundance: -; v_gene: TRBV5-1; CDR3nt: TGCGCCAGCAGCTTGGCCGGACCCCCGGGAAACACCATATATTTT; CDR3aa: CASSLAGPPGNTIYF
j_gene: TRBJ1-1; d_gene: -; abundance: -; v_gene: TRBV27; CDR3nt: TGTGCCAGCTCACCCCCGGGATCCACTGAAGCTTTCTTT; CDR3aa: CASSPPGSTEAFF
j_gene: TRBJ2-1; d_gene: TRBD2; abundance: -; v_gene: TRBV7-2; CDR3nt: TGTGCCAGCAGCTTAGTACTAGCGCGATCCTACAATGAGCAGTTCTTC; CDR3aa: CASSLVLARSYNEQFF
j_gene: TRBJ2-3; d_gene: -; abundance: -; v_gene: TRBV5-1; CDR3nt: TGCGCCAGCAGCTTGGAACCTAGTGTGGGGCCTATAGAGCAGTATTTT; CDR3aa: CASSLEPSVGPIEQYF
j_gene: TRBJ1-2; d_gene: -; abundance: -; v_gene: TRBV6-5; CDR3nt: TGTGCCAGCATGAACCCCTATGGCTACACCTTC; CDR3aa: CASMNPYGYTF
j_gene: TRBJ2-1; d_gene: TRBD1; abundance: -; v_gene: TRBV11-2; CDR3nt: TGTGCCAGCAGCTTAGTTAAAGGACAGGGGCGCTGGGAGCAGTTCTTC; CDR3aa: CASSLVKGQGRWEQFF
j_gene: TRBJ1-1; d_gene: -; abundance: few; v_gene: TRBV28; CDR3nt: TGTGCCAGCGGACTACGGGGGCTTAAGGACACTGAAGCTTTCTTT; CDR3aa: CASGLRGLKDTEAFF
j_gene: TRBJ2-3; d_gene: TRBD2; abundance: -; v_gene: TRBV3-1/TRBV3-2; CDR3nt: TGTGCCAGCAGCCCAAGCGGGGGCACAGATACGCAGTATTTT; CDR3aa: CASSPSGGTDTQYF
j_gene: TRBJ1-4; d_gene: -; abundance: -; v_gene: TRBV14; CDR3nt: TGTGCCAGCAGCCAAGGGGTACGGGCCTCAGGGGAAAAACTGTTTTTT; CDR3aa: CASSQGVRASGEKLFF
j_gene: TRBJ1-1; d_gene: -; abundance: -; v_gene: TRBV4-1; CDR3nt: TGCGCCAGCAGCCGCCAAATGGGTACTGAAGCTTTCTTT; CDR3aa: CASSRQMGTEAFF
j_gene: TRBJ2-2; d_gene: TRBD2; abundance: -; v_gene: TRBV2; CDR3nt: TGTGCCAGCAGGCGGGAGGAGTACACCGGGGAGCTGTTTTTT; CDR3aa: CASRREEYTGELFF
j_gene: TRBJ1-1; d_gene: TRBD1; abundance: -; v_gene: TRBV15; CDR3nt: TGTGCCACCAGCAGAGACAGGGGGCTGGGCACTGAAGCTTTCTTT; CDR3aa: CATSRDRGLGTEAFF
j_gene: TRBJ2-7; d_gene: TRBD2; abundance: -; v_gene: TRBV2; CDR3nt: TGTGCCAGCAGTGAAGCGCTTGGGCGGGGGGGACCCTCCTACGAGCAGTACTTC; CDR3aa: CASSEALGRGGPSYEQYF
j_gene: TRBJ1-5; d_gene: -; abundance: -; v_gene: TRBV6-5; CDR3nt: TGTGCCAGCAGGGGGGGGTCTGGCAATCAGCCCCAGCATTTT; CDR3aa: CASRGGSGNQPQHF
j_gene: TRBJ2-1; d_gene: -; abundance: -; v_gene: TRBV3-1/TRBV3-2; CDR3nt: TGTGCCAGCAGCCAAGGTAAGGCTGCTGAGCAGTTCTTC; CDR3aa: CASSQGKAAEQFF
j_gene: TRBJ1-5; d_gene: -; abundance: -; v_gene: TRBV7-2; CDR3nt: TGTGCCAGCAGCTTAGTTGAGGACGGACTCAATCAGCCCCAGCATTTT; CDR3aa: CASSLVEDGLNQPQHF
j_gene: TRBJ2-7; d_gene: TRBD2; abundance: -; v_gene: TRBV12-3/TRBV12-4; CDR3nt: TGTGCCAGCACAGCGGGGGGGCTTTCCGAGCAGTACTTC; CDR3aa: CASTAGGLSEQYF
j_gene: TRBJ1-2; d_gene: -; abundance: -; v_gene: TRBV4-1; CDR3nt: TGCGCCAGCAGCGGCCGGACAGCTAACTATGGCTACACCTTC; CDR3aa: CASSGRTANYGYTF
j_gene: TRBJ2-3; d_gene: TRBD2; abundance: -; v_gene: TRBV19; CDR3nt: TGTGCCAGTAGCGGGACTAGAACCACAGATACGCAGTATTTT; CDR3aa: CASSGTRTTDTQYF